Sequencing of this T cell receptor beta chain was carried out in a study of T cell responses to AZD1222 COVID-19 vaccine. Study outcomes and limitations: Females outnumbered males among donors, who were mostly white British; clonal diversity was possibly underestimated.

This CDR3 contains 17 residues. Trimming removed 4 bases from V and 0 bases from J; junction bases left unmatched: 13. Germline assignment: CDR1 SGHDT and CDR2 YYEEEE. Method: immunoSEQ multiplex PCR; TCRdb's copy keeps in-frame clones and lacks some. The table shows more than 150,000 clones, with roughly 92% occurring only once. Turning to this clone: Its antigen is undetermined.

Source: peripheral blood, taken on day 0 of AZD1222 vaccination. The sequence derives from an adult in good health. The chain carries TRBV5-6 and TRBJ2-7, with 7 nucleotides matching TRBD2. The DNA for the CDR3 is TGTGCCAGCAGCCAGTTTCTATCTAGCGGAGACTCCTACGAGCAGTACTTC. Its translation is CASSQFLSSGDSYEQYF. Looking up the rest from reference TRBV5-6 and TRBJ2-7 gives the full variable domain: DAGVTQSPTHLIKTRGQQVTLRCSPKSGHDTVSWYQQALGQGPQFIFQYYEEEERQRGNFPDRFSGHQFPNYSSELNVNALLLGDSALYLCASSQFLSSGDSYEQYFGPGTRLTVT.